The 2 T cell receptor beta chains below all came from one sample that was sequenced in a study of blood T cells in healthy people across ages. PCR was performed a second time for about 7 to 12 cycles using a sample-barcoded 5' primer and a J-beta primer mix. TCRdb independently ran MiXCR on the 5' RACE reads; one entry per CDR3 protein. The sample shows 870,000 or so distinct CDR3 sequences, around 28% of them seen only once. Specimen: blood. The receptors come from an elderly woman in good health.

The chain has TRBV18 and TRBJ2-1; no firm D call. The CDR3 is 16 residues long. Germline assignment: CDR1 KGHSH and CDR2 LQKENI. V was shortened by 0 bases and J by 6 bases, with 15 bases between the two germline ends. CDR3 coding DNA: TGTGCCAGCTCACCACCGTCCATACCTCATCGCAATGAGCAGTTCTTC. Residues: CASSPPSIPHRNEQFF.

This chain joins TRBV5-1 and TRBJ1-4; D is possibly TRBD1 (5 bases). Deletions cut 0 bases from V and 4 bases from J, with 10 bases between. This CDR3 is built from 15 residues. CDR1 and CDR2 (germline): SGHRS, YFSETQ. The CDR3 region has the DNA TGCGCCAGCAGCTTGGGACAGCGTGTTAATGAAAAACTGTTTTTT. Protein product: CASSLGQRVNEKLFF.